This T cell receptor beta chain was documented in a study of Ad26.COV2.S vaccination and SARS-CoV-2 variants listed by TCRdb under 2021. For context, the study as a whole: Vaccine-arm donors came from COV1001, a multicentre, randomized, double-blind, placebo-controlled phase I-IIa trial of Ad26.COV2.S in healthy adults. Ad26.COV2.S was administered intramuscularly at 5 x 10^10 or 1 x 10^11 viral particles, either as a single shot or as two shots given 56 days apart. TCRbeta repertoire sequencing served as the tool for gauging how specific and how broad the SARS-CoV-2-reactive T cell receptors were following Ad26.COV2.S vaccination. The TCR-sequenced set comprised about 32 samples: some 20 Ad26.COV2.S vaccine recipients, 5 placebo recipients and 8 SARS-CoV-2 convalescent individuals. Trial participants were randomized into five groups of five, in which low-dose or high-dose Ad26.COV2.S was given once or twice, or placebo was given on both occasions. Blinding of investigators to trial group allocation was maintained during experiments and outcome assessment. What the research found in general, with its limitations: Ad26.COV2.S recipients had higher spike-specific TCR breadth than placebo recipients (P = 0.0014). The authors noted that total T cell responses may have been underestimated by the TCR breadth and depth analyses. Substantial breadth of spike-specific CD8+ and CD4+ T cell responses was reported after vaccination. Non-spike TCR breadth was comparable between vaccine and placebo recipients, consistent with the vaccine containing only spike. The study was not powered to compare responses between vaccine doses or regimens.

The treatment or condition label on this specimen signifies: 15 to 20 received Ad26.COV2.S at low or high dose, single or two shots; about 5 received placebo; per-sample allocation not given. Repertoires of vaccine and placebo recipients were sequenced from samples taken on day 63 after the first injection. Cohort 1b enrolled 20 to 30 adults aged 18-55 years at a single site in Boston, USA, between 29 July and 7 August 2020. Ad26.COV2.S was a replication-incompetent adenovirus type 26 vector that expressed a prefusion-stabilized SARS-CoV-2 spike protein derived from the original Wuhan strain. A remark on this clone: Its antigen has not been determined. No base qualities exist here, and no much larger clone lies one base off it.

CDR1 and CDR2 (SNHLY, FYNNEI) derive from the germline V gene. The trim is 3 bases for V and 0 bases for J, with a gap of 12 bases between the germline ends. From the cysteine through the phenylalanine, the CDR3 covers 16 amino acids. Only the CDR3 part of the read is kept: 48 bases, read in frame from the first base. The immunoSEQ Assay was used to sequence TCRbeta CDR3 regions. After extraction, genomic DNA underwent amplification by bias-controlled multiplex PCR, followed by high-throughput sequencing. In the original analysis: To quantify the absolute abundance of every unique TCRbeta CDR3 region, sequences were collapsed and filtered. T cell fraction was estimated by normalizing TCRbeta template counts to usable DNA, which was measured by amplifying reference genes present in all nucleated cells. Repertoire TCRs were annotated as SARS-CoV-2-specific when V gene, CDR3 amino acid sequence and J gene were exactly matched to a known reactive TCR set. MIRA supplied the reference SARS-CoV-2 TCR set, which was filtered for enrichment in COVID-19-positive ImmuneCODE repertoires so that public or cross-reactive TCRs were removed. Based on the MIRA antigens, annotated TCRs were further analysed at the level of specific ORF or position within ORF. Breadth was defined as the number of annotated unique rearrangements divided by the total number of unique productive rearrangements, and depth was defined as the summed frequency of the annotated unique rearrangements. Two-sided Wilcoxon rank-sum tests were used to compare TCR breadth between groups. TCRdb stores this immuneACCESS table with in-frame sequences only. Part of the clones is absent; in the studies checked, under half of the shortfall reflects unresolved V genes, and no reason is known for the rest. The D gene and trimming were derived from the DNA, and the V and J assignments and clone size from that table. The sample table holds about 350,000 clones, of which around 86% were seen once. The top ten clones comprise more than 3% of the sample.

The input for sequencing was peripheral blood, taken in a trial of Ad26.COV2.S vaccine versus placebo. The sequence was collected from a person aged 18 to 59 who received the Ad26.COV2.S COVID-19 vaccine or a placebo. The rearranged chain carries TRBV2 and TRBJ1-5; the D gene cannot be named for sure. The CDR3: CASSDLVKISNQPQHF. The bases are TGTGCCAGCAGTGATCTGGTAAAGATTAGCAATCAGCCCCAGCATTTT.